This T cell receptor beta chain was profiled in a study of blood T cells in healthy people across ages. Healthy Caucasian individuals from Russia aged about 6 to 95 were enrolled as donors. Total RNA was extracted at no less than 5.5 micrograms per sample. Then a second PCR, running about 6 to 11 cycles, was carried out with a sample-barcoded 5' primer and a J-beta primer mix. TCRdb used MiXCR to reprocess the 5' RACE reads, holding one entry per CDR3 protein. This sample yields around 990,000 distinct CDR3 sequences, of which roughly two fifths are seen a single time; around 13% belongs to the top ten. This clonotype appeared a few times. The CDR3 covers 15 residues. Looked up from germline, CDR1 is MGHRA and CDR2 is YSYEKL. V was trimmed by 2 bases and J by 2 bases, leaving 12 bases between them.

The TCR was taken from a man aged 18 to 35 in good health. The rearrangement uses TRBV4-1 and TRBJ2-5, with D possibly matching TRBD1 (6 bases). The sequenced sample was blood. The DNA for the CDR3 is TGCGCCAGCAGCCAATCCTACAGGGAACAAGAGACCCAGTACTTC. Protein sequence: CASSQSYREQETQYF.